This entry is about one T cell receptor beta chain. V lost 7 bases to trimming and J lost 4 bases, with 14 bases between them. The length of the CDR3 is 14 residues. From germline, CDR1 is SGHAT and CDR2 FQNNGV. The data were obtained in a study of blood T cell repertoires in COVID-19. Whole-study context: Specimens from acute and convalescent COVID-19 originated in the United States, Italy and Spain. In each case, the material was cDNA or gDNA derived from T cells, B-cell-depleted T cells, or PBMCs.

In the study's own analysis: Nucleated cell counts were estimated from reference gene primer amplification. Method: immunoSEQ multiplex PCR; TCRdb's copy keeps in-frame clones and lacks some. The D gene and trimming were derived from the DNA, and the V and J assignments and clone size from that table. The sample lists under 65,000 clones, about 80% seen once, with less than 25% in the top ten. V is TRBV11-2 and J is TRBJ1-3; D gene unclear. What was sequenced was peripheral blood. The receptor's source is a woman aged 60 to 75 with acute or convalescent COVID-19. The chain's CDR3 is CASTGVSDGNTIYF. DNA of the CDR3: TGTGCCAGCACCGGAGTTTCTGACGGAAACACCATATATTTT.